This TCR beta chain was found in a study of beta chain bispecific antibodies for T cell cancers. Study-level points and caveats: Most targeted TRBV signal came from the leukemia cell line cells, not normal T cells.

Expansion lasted approximately three days, with either anti-CD3 antibody OKT3 or CD3/CD28 beads. The V gene lost 6 bases and the J gene lost 4 bases, with 16 bases spanning the gap. The CDR3 is 15 amino acids. The germline gives CDR1 MRHNA, CDR2 SNTAGT. Clonotype quantities came from unique molecular identifier barcode counts. TCRdb passed the 5' RACE reads through MiXCR, listing each CDR3 protein once. Found here are some 17,000 distinct CDR3 sequences, about 2.2% of them singletons; the top ten hold less than 9%. This clonotype was picked up many times. Its antigen is still unknown. The source of this sequence is a human donor in good health. Some clones in this sample may be carry-over from other donors' samples. V gene TRBV6-4 combines with J gene TRBJ1-5; D is ambiguous. Sequenced input: healthy donor T cells cultured with leukemia cells. CDR3 amino acids: CASSPRGCRNQPQHF. CDR3 in DNA: TGTGCCAGCAGCCCCCGGGGTTGTAGGAATCAGCCCCAGCATTTT.